These T cell receptor beta chains were read from a single sample in a study of regulatory T cells in long-lasting Graves disease. TCRdb passed the multiplex PCR reads through MiXCR, listing each CDR3 protein once. The sample shows approximately 250,000 distinct CDR3 sequences, around 16% of them seen only once. The sample consisted of peripheral blood mononuclear cells (PBMCs), taken at new diagnosis, from a patient treated with antithyroid drugs. The origin of the receptors is a female donor with Graves disease. Both conserved end residues are trimmed from each CDR3.

>TRBV20-1|TRBJ1-5
SASRTDSNQPQH
>TRBV28|TRBJ1-5
ASSWGNQPQH
>TRBV10-1|TRBJ2-5
ANAPGNQETQY
>TRBV15|TRBJ2-7
ATSRAPTKGAYEQY
>TRBV11-2|TRBJ2-7
ASSLRNVSYEQY
>TRBV12-3/TRBV12-4|TRBJ2-5
ASSLASGIQTQY
>TRBV7-2|TRBJ2-5
ASSLARSDQETQY
>TRBV9|TRBJ1-2
ASSVPLSVKTLAINYGYT
>TRBV19|TRBJ2-7
ASSIGTSVPYEQY
>TRBV28|TRBJ2-7
ASTVTGLADEQY
>TRBV6-4|TRBJ1-6
ASSEGANSPLH
>TRBV24-1|TRBJ1-2
ATSDTGQNYGYT
>TRBV6-2/TRBV6-3|TRBJ1-4
ASSYRGQQGEKLF
>TRBV12-5|TRBJ2-1
ASGPPVDEQF
>TRBV20-1|TRBJ1-2
SARSRGTGGASYGYT
>TRBV19|TRBJ1-4
ATEDRGHEKLF
>TRBV20-1|TRBJ1-1
SEEGDTEAF
>TRBV12-3/TRBV12-4|TRBJ1-4
ASSPTGGWEKLF
>TRBV19|TRBJ2-2
ASSVPFSRGELF
>TRBV2|TRBJ2-1
ASKSSDLEQF
>TRBV6-5|TRBJ2-2
ASSYFTSGTGELF
>TRBV15|TRBJ2-7
ATSMDSYEQY
>TRBV11-2|TRBJ1-3
ASSFYRSLRAYSGNTIY
>TRBV9|TRBJ1-3
ASSVAKGPGNTIY
>TRBV7-2|TRBJ2-3
ASSLDRGQDTQY
>TRBV12-3/TRBV12-4|TRBJ2-5
ASSLAGGGETQY